This TCR beta chain originates from a study of beta chain features in type 1 diabetes. Notes on the study in general: Among all four CD4+ subsets, Type 1 diabetes patients had TCRB CDR3s that were moderately but significantly shorter. The study found that naive, central memory and Treg TCRB repertoires appeared more similar in patients than in healthy donors.

Of the isolated RNA, all was reverse transcribed, and so the sequenced material was expressed TCRB transcripts. The read count averaged around 4 million across naive, central memory and regulatory T cell samples. TCRdb's copy holds only in-frame clones and misses some; the assay was immunoSEQ multiplex PCR. The sample yields around 360,000 clones, 10% to 15% seen once. Donors underwent one heparinised blood draw, around 120 mL on average. CD4+ naive, central memory, regulatory and stem cell-like memory cells were sorted via CD45RO/CCR7/CD25/CD127/CD95/CD27. As for this clone: No antigen is known for it.

CDR3 size: 16 residues. The V end was cut by 2 bases, the J end by 0 bases, with 11 bases between. Looked up from germline, CDR1 is KGHSH and CDR2 is LQKENI. The receptor was derived from a woman younger than 35 with type 1 diabetes. This chain connects TRBV18 to TRBJ1-3; D is unresolved. The sequenced sample consisted of naive CD4+ T cells from blood. This CDR3 reads CASSPTVSVSGNTIYF. The CDR3 region has the DNA TGTGCCAGCTCACCAACAGTTTCTGTCTCTGGAAACACCATATATTTT.